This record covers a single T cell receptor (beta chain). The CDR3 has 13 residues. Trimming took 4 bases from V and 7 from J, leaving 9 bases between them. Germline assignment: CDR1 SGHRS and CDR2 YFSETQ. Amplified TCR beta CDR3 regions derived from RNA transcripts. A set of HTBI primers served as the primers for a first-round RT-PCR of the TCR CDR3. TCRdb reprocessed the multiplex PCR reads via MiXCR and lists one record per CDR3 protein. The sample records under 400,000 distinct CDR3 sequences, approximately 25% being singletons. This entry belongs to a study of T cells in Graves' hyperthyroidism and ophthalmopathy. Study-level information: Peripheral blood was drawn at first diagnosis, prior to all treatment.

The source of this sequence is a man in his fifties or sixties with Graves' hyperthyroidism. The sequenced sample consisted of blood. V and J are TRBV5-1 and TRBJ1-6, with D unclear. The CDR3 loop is CASSPTPNSPLHF. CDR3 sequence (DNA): TGCGCCAGCAGCCCCACCCCCAATTCACCCCTCCACTTT.